This T cell receptor (beta chain) emerged from a study of cytomegalovirus exposure and HLA in healthy donors. Study-wide points: Available immune exposure information covered CMV serostatus only. For most TCR sequences rarity was the rule, although some public TCRs occurred in many donors. The authors later found most CMV-associated TCR beta chains appeared HLA-restricted. TCR association rates varied by HLA locus in a later analysis, with DRB1 highest and HLA-C lowest.

Concerning this clone: Its antigen is unknown.

There are 13 residues in the CDR3. Germline values: CDR1 LNHDA, CDR2 SQIVND (reference sequence). The ends were cut back, 5 bases at V and 4 bases at J, with 11 bases in the middle. Primers included in the PCR were 60 Vbeta and 13 Jbeta primers. Data came from immunoSEQ multiplex PCR; TCRdb stores just in-frame clones and leaves some out. Here the sample spans 150,000 to 160,000 clones, roughly 83% being singletons. Sequencing was done on a sample of PBMCs. The chain has TRBV19 and TRBJ1-1; D is uncertain. The sequence was obtained from a man aged 25-45 years in good health and CMV-seropositive. The CDR3 sequence is CASSFQVRTEAFF. CDR3 DNA sequence: TGTGCCAGTAGTTTTCAGGTCCGCACTGAAGCTTTCTTT.